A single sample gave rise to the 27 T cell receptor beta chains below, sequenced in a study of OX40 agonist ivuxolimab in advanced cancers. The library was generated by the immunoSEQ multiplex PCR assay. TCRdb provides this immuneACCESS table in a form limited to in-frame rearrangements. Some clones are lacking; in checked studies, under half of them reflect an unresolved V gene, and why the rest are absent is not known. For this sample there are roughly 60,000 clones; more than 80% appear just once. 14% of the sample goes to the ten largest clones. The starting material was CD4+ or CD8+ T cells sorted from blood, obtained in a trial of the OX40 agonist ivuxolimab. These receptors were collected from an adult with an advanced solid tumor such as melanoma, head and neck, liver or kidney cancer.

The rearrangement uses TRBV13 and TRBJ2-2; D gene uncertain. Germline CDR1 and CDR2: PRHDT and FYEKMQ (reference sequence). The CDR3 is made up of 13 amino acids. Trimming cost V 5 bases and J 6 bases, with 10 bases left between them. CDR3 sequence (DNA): TGTGCCAGCAGCCAGACGAGACCCGGGGAGCTGTTTTTT. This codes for CASSQTRPGELFF.

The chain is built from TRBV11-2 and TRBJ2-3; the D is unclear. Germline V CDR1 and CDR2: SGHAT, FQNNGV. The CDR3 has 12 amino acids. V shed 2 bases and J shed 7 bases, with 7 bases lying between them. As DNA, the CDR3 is TGTGCCAGCAGCTTAAGGGCAAATACGCAGTATTTT. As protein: CASSLRANTQYF. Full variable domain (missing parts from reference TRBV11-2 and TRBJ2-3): EAGVAQSPRYKIIEKRQSVAFWCNPISGHATLYWYQQILGQGPKLLIQFQNNGVVDDSQLPKDRFSAERLKGVDSTLKIQPAKLEDSAVYLCASSLRANTQYFGPGTRLTVL.

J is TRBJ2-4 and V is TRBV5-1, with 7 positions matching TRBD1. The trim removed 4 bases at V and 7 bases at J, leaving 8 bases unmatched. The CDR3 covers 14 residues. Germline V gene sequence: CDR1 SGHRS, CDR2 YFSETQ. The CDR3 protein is CASSTGTEGNIQYF. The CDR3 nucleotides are TGCGCCAGCAGCACCGGGACAGAGGGGAACATTCAGTACTTC. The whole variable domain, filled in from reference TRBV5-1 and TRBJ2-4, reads KAGVTQTPRYLIKTRGQQVTLSCSPISGHRSVSWYQQTPGQGLQFLFEYFSETQRNKGNFPGRFSGRQFSNSRSEMNVSTLELGDSALYLCASSTGTEGNIQYFGAGTRLSVL.

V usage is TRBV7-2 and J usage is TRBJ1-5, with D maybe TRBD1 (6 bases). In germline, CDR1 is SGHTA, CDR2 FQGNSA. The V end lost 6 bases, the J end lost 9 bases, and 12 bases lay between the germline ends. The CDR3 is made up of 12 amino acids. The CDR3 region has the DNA TGTGCCAGCAGGAGGGGGGGAGGGCCCCAGCATTTT. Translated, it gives CASRRGGGPQHF. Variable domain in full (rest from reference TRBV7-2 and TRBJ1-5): GAGVSQSPSNKVTEKGKDVELRCDPISGHTALYWYRQSLGQGLEFLIYFQGNSAPDKSGLPSDRFSAERTGGSVSTLTIQRTQQEDSAVYLCASRRGGGPQHFGDGTRLSIL.

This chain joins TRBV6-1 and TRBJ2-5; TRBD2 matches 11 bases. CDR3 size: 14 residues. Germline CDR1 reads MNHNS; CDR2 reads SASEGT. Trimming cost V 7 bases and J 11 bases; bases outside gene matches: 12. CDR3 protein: CASTNSGRAWEQYF. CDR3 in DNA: TGTGCCAGCACTAATAGCGGGAGGGCCTGGGAGCAGTACTTC.

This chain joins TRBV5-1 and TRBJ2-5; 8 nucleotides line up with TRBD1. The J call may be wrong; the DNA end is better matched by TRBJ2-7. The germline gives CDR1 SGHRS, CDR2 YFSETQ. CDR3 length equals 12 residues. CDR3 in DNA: TGCGCCAGCGGCCACAGGGGGAACGAGCAGTACTTC. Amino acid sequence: CASGHRGNEQYF.

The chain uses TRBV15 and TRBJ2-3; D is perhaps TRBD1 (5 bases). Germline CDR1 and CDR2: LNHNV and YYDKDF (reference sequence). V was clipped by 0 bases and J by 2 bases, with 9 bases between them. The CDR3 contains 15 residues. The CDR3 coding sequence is TGTGCCACCAGCAGAGATGGGGCACACACAGATACGCAGTATTTT. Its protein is CATSRDGAHTDTQYF.

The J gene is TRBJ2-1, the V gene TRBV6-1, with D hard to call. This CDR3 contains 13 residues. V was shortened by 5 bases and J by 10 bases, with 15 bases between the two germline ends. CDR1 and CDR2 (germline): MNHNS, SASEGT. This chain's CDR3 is CASSRRLELEQFF. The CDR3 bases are TGTGCCAGCAGTCGACGACTGGAACTCGAGCAGTTCTTC.

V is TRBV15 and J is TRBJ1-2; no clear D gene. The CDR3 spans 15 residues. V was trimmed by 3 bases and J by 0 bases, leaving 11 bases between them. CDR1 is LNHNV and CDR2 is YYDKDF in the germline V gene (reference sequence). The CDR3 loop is CATSSPPGANYGYTF. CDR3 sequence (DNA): TGTGCCACCAGCAGTCCGCCCGGTGCTAACTATGGCTACACCTTC.

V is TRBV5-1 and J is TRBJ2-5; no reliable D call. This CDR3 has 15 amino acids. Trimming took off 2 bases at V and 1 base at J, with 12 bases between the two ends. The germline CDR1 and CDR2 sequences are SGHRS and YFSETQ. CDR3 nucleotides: TGCGCCAGCAGCTTTGACGGATCCGGCCAAGAGACCCAGTACTTC. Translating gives CASSFDGSGQETQYF.

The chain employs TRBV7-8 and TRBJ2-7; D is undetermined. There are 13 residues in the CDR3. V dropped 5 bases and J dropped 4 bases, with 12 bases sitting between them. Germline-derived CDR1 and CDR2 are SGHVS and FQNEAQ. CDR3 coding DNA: TGTGCCAGCAGCCTCCAAAAACCGTACGAGCAGTACTTC. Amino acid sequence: CASSLQKPYEQYF.

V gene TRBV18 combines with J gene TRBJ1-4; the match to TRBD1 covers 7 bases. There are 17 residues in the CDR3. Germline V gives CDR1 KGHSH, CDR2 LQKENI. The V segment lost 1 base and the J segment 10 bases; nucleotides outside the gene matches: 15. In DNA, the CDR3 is TGTGCCAGCTCACCACTAGATACCGAGGGGGCGCGTGGAAAACTGTTTTTT. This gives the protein CASSPLDTEGARGKLFF.

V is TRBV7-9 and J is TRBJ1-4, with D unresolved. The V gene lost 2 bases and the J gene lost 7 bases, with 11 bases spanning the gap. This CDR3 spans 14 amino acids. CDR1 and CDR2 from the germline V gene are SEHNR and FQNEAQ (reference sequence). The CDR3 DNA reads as TGTGCCAGCAGCTTACTGGTCATGGGTGAAAAACTGTTTTTT. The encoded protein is CASSLLVMGEKLFF.

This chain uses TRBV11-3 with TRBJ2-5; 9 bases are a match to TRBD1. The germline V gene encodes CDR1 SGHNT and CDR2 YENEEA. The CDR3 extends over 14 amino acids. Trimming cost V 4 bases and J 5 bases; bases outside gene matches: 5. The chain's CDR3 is CASSSGQGQETQYF. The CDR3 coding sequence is TGTGCCAGCAGCTCAGGACAGGGGCAGGAGACCCAGTACTTC.

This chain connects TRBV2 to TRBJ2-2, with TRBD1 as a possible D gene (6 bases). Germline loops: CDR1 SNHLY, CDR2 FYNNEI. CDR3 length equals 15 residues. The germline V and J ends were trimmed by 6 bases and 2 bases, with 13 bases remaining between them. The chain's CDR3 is CASRATGSNTGELFF. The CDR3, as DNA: TGTGCCAGCAGAGCGACAGGCTCCAACACCGGGGAGCTGTTTTTT.

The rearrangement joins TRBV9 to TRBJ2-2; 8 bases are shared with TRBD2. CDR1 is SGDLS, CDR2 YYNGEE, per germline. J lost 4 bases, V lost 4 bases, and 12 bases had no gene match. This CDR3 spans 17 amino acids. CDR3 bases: TGTGCCAGCAGCCCGGGACTAGTGAGGGTTATCACCGGGGAGCTGTTTTTT. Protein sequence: CASSPGLVRVITGELFF.

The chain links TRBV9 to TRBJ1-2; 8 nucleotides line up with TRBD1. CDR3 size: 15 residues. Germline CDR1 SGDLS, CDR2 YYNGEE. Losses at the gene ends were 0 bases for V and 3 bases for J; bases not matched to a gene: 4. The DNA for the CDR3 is TGTGCCAGCAGCGTAGAGTGGACAGGGTACTATGGCTACACCTTC. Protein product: CASSVEWTGYYGYTF.

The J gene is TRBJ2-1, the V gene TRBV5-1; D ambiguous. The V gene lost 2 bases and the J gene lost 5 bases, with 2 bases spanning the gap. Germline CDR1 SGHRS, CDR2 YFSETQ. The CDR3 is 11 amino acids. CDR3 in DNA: TGCGCCAGCAGCTTTAACAATGAGCAGTTCTTC. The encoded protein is CASSFNNEQFF.

CDR3 amino acids: CASSREPLGTGELFF. The CDR3, as DNA: TGCGCCAGCAGCCGAGAACCGCTGGGGACCGGGGAGCTGTTTTTT. The chain couples TRBV4-1 to TRBJ2-2; D unresolved. CDR1 is MGHRA, CDR2 YSYEKL, per germline. This CDR3 has 15 residues. The V gene lost 4 bases and the J gene lost 5 bases, with 14 bases spanning the gap.

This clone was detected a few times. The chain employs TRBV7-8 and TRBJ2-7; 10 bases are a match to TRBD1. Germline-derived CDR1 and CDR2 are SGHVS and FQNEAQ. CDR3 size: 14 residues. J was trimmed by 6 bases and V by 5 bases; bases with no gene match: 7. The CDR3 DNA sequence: TGTGCCAGCAGCCTCCCCGGGACAGGGGCCGAGCAGTACTTC. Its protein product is CASSLPGTGAEQYF.

CDR3 residues: CASNTEPGANVLTF. The CDR3 DNA reads as TGTGCCAGCAACACAGAGCCTGGGGCCAACGTCCTGACTTTC. V usage is TRBV27 and J usage is TRBJ2-6; no clear D gene. The germline V gene has CDR1 MNHEY and CDR2 SMNVEV (reference sequence). CDR3 length: 14 amino acids. Trimming removed 7 bases at V and 2 bases at J, with 9 bases between.

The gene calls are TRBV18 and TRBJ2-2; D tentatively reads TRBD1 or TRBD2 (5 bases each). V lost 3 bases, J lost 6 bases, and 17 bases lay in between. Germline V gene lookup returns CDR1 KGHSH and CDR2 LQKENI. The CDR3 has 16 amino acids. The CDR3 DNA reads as TGTGCCAGCTCACCTGTACTTCTCGGGGCGTCCGGGGAGCTGTTTTTT. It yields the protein CASSPVLLGASGELFF.

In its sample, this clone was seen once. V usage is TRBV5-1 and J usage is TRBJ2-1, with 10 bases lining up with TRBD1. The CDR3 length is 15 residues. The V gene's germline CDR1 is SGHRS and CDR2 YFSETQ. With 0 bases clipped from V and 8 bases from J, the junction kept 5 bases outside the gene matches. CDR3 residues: CASSLEDRGADEQFF. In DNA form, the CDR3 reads TGCGCCAGCAGCTTGGAGGACAGGGGGGCTGATGAGCAGTTCTTC. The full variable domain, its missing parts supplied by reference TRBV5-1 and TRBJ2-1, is KAGVTQTPRYLIKTRGQQVTLSCSPISGHRSVSWYQQTPGQGLQFLFEYFSETQRNKGNFPGRFSGRQFSNSRSEMNVSTLELGDSALYLCASSLEDRGADEQFFGPGTRLTVL.

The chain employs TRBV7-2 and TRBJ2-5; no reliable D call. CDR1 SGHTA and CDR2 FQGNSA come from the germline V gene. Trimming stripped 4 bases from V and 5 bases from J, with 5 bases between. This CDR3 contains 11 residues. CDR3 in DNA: TGTGCCAGCAGCTCCTGGGAGACCCAGTACTTC. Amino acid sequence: CASSSWETQYF.

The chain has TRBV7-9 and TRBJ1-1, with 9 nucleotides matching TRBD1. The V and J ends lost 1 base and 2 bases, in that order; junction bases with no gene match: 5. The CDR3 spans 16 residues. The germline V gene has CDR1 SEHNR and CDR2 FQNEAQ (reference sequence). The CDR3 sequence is CASSLGQGVINTEAFF. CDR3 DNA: TGTGCCAGCAGCTTAGGACAGGGGGTTATCAACACTGAAGCTTTCTTT. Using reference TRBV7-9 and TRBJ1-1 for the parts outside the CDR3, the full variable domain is DTGVSQNPRHKITKRGQNVTFRCDPISEHNRLYWYRQTLGQGPEFLTYFQNEAQLEKSRLLSDRFSAERPKGSFSTLEIQRTEQGDSAMYLCASSLGQGVINTEAFFGQGTRLTVV.

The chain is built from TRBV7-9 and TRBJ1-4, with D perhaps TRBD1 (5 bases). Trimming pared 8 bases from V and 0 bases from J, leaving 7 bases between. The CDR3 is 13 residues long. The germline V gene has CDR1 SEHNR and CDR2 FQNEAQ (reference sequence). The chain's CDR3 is CASDSATNEKLFF. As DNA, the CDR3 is TGTGCCAGCGACAGCGCAACTAATGAAAAACTGTTTTTT.

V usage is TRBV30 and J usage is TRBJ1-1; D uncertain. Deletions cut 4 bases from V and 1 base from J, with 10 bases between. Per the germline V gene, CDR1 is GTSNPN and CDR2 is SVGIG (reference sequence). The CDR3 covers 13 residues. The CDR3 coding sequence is TGTGCCTGGACTCTGCTGACGAACACTGAAGCTTTCTTT. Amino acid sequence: CAWTLLTNTEAFF.